This TCR beta chain originates from a study of control samples from healthy donors and cancer patients. Clones were sequenced by immunoSEQ multiplex PCR, and TCRdb holds only the in-frame ones, with some missing. This table holds fewer than 95,000 clones, more than 75% found once. The source is a woman aged 40 to 49 in good health. Sequencing used blood.

DNA for the CDR3: TGTGCCTGGAGTGACTATAACCGGGGACGGATTAATGAAAAACTGTTTTTT. Its protein product is CAWSDYNRGRINEKLFF. The gene calls are TRBV30 and TRBJ1-4; weak D call: TRBD1 (5 bases). Germline assignment: CDR1 GTSNPN and CDR2 SVGIG (reference sequence). With 1 base removed from V and 4 bases from J, the gap between germline ends came to 19 bases. The CDR3 totals 17 residues.